This is a list of T cell receptor beta chains from one sample in a study of breast tumors, draining lymph nodes, adjacent tissues. TCRdb re-called the multiplex PCR reads with MiXCR, one entry per CDR3 protein. The table includes 130,000 or so distinct CDR3 sequences, 20% to 25% detected once. Sequencing was carried out using axillary lymph node tissue. Receptors were obtained from a female donor with breast cancer. Some clones in this sample may be carry-over from other donors' samples. Each CDR3 is given with its conserved first and last residue. The D gene is left open where the match is weak. Clone size is shown for a subset of rows, as once, few, many or a class of expanded clone.

j_call	v_call	clone_size	d_call	cdr3_nt	cdr3_aa
TRBJ2-6	TRBV12-5	-	-	TGTGCTAGTGGTTTGGTACTTTGGGGTCCGGCTATGAGCTCTGGGGCCAACGTCCTGACTTTC	CASGLVLWGPAMSSGANVLTF
TRBJ1-5	TRBV19	-	-	TGTGCCAGTAGTTTGAGTGGCCTTAGCAATCAGCCCCAGCATTTT	CASSLSGLSNQPQHF
TRBJ2-1	TRBV2	many	TRBD2	TGTGCCAGCAGCCCCATGACTAGCATTTACAATGAGCAGTTCTTC	CASSPMTSIYNEQFF
TRBJ2-7	TRBV28	many	TRBD1	TGTGCCAGCAGGGTAGACAGGGGCCCCTACGAGCAGTACTTC	CASRVDRGPYEQYF
TRBJ2-5	TRBV20-1	many	-	TGCAGTGGGCGGCGGAATCAAGAGACCCAGTACTTC	CSGRRNQETQYF
TRBJ2-3	TRBV20-1	-	-	TGCAGTGCTAGAGAGGGAAGCGAAGATACGCAGTATTTT	CSAREGSEDTQYF
TRBJ2-7	TRBV3-1	many	TRBD2	TGTGCCAGCAGCCAAGTTAGACTAGCGGGAGGGTACGAGCAGTACTTC	CASSQVRLAGGYEQYF
TRBJ2-1	TRBV7-8	many	TRBD2	TGTGCCAGCAGCCTGCCCCGTAGACTAGCGGTGGGGAATGAGCAGTTCTTC	CASSLPRRLAVGNEQFF
TRBJ2-1	TRBV11-3	many	-	TGTGCCTCGAGCGGGACACGTGGAATTAACAATGAGCAGTTCTTC	CASSGTRGINNEQFF
TRBJ1-2	TRBV30	-	-	TGTGCCTGGAGTGTCGGCAGGGGTGGCTACACCTTC	CAWSVGRGGYTF
TRBJ2-1	TRBV7-9	many	-	TGTGCCAGCAGCTTCGAGAGGAAGTTCTTC	CASSFERKFF
TRBJ2-2	TRBV19	many	-	TGTGCCAGTAGTATATCGGCAGGCTCAGGTGGCGGGGAGCTGTTTTTT	CASSISAGSGGGELFF
TRBJ2-7	TRBV14	many	-	TGTGCCAGCAGCCACTATGACGGATCCTACGAGCAGTACTTC	CASSHYDGSYEQYF
TRBJ2-7	TRBV28	many	-	TGTGCCAGCACCGGGACTCACGAGCAGTACTTC	CASTGTHEQYF
TRBJ2-3	TRBV9	many	TRBD2	TGTGCCAGCAGCGCTAGAACAGATGCCGGGACTAGCAGAGATACGCAGTATTTT	CASSARTDAGTSRDTQYF
TRBJ2-5	TRBV5-6	many	-	TGTGCCAGCAGCTTGGTCCGGCGGCAAGAGACCCAGTACTTC	CASSLVRRQETQYF
TRBJ2-1	TRBV11-2	many	-	TGTGCCACCGGGGGCGGGAGTGTGTACAATGAGCAGTTCTTC	CATGGGSVYNEQFF
TRBJ2-1	TRBV28	few	TRBD2	TGTGCCAGCCTGGGGGGGGTCAATGAGCAGTTCTTC	CASLGGVNEQFF
TRBJ1-2	TRBV29-1	many	-	TGCAGCGTTGAAGGTGGCGGAAACCTCGGCTACACCTTC	CSVEGGGNLGYTF
TRBJ2-3	TRBV6-5	many	-	TGTGCCAGCAGTACCGACGGTACAGATACGCAGTATTTT	CASSTDGTDTQYF
TRBJ2-3	TRBV20-1	many	-	TGCAGTGCTAGAAAGACAGAGGATACGCAGTATTTT	CSARKTEDTQYF
TRBJ2-1	TRBV5-6	-	-	TGTGCCAGCAGCTTATGGACTGACAATGAGCAGTTCTTC	CASSLWTDNEQFF